Listed below are T cell receptor beta chains from one sample, sequenced in a study of blood T cell repertoires in COVID-19. Only in-frame clones appear in the TCRdb table, and some are missing; sequencing was by immunoSEQ multiplex PCR. The data show more than 65,000 clones, 91% seen once. The source material was peripheral blood. The receptors come from a human donor in a cohort sampled during active COVID-19. Both conserved end residues are part of each CDR3. The order of the fields is clone size, D gene, J gene, V gene, CDR3 protein, CDR3 DNA. A D gene is named only where the DNA matches it firmly. Size values are once, few and many counts, or a class for expanded clones, and some rows have none.

abundance: .
d_gene: TRBD1
j_gene: TRBJ1-1
v_gene: TRBV10-2
CDR3aa: CASKQDRGRNEAFF
CDR3nt: TGCGCCAGCAAGCAGGACAGGGGGCGGAATGAAGCTTTCTTT

abundance: .
d_gene: .
j_gene: TRBJ1-3
v_gene: TRBV5-1
CDR3aa: CASSPLAGTGRGGNRSGNTIYF
CDR3nt: TGCGCCAGCAGCCCACTCGCCGGAACAGGGAGGGGAGGAAACCGCTCTGGAAACACCATATATTTT

abundance: .
d_gene: .
j_gene: TRBJ1-1
v_gene: TRBV24-1
CDR3aa: CATSDLQEAFF
CDR3nt: TGTGCCACCAGTGATCTCCAGGAAGCTTTCTTT

abundance: .
d_gene: .
j_gene: TRBJ1-6
v_gene: TRBV11-2
CDR3aa: CASSLDRGGSSYNSPLHF
CDR3nt: TGTGCCAGCAGCTTAGATCGGGGTGGGAGCTCCTATAATTCACCCCTCCACTTT

abundance: .
d_gene: .
j_gene: TRBJ1-3
v_gene: TRBV11-2
CDR3aa: CASSSLTGGAGHF
CDR3nt: TGTGCCAGCAGCTCCTTGACGGGGGGCGCAGGGCATTTT

abundance: once
d_gene: .
j_gene: TRBJ1-1
v_gene: TRBV28
CDR3aa: CASSFLPTGNTEAFF
CDR3nt: TGTGCCAGCAGTTTTTTGCCGACAGGGAACACTGAAGCTTTCTTT

abundance: .
d_gene: TRBD2
j_gene: TRBJ2-1
v_gene: TRBV4-2
CDR3aa: CASSQEAGGASEQFF
CDR3nt: TGTGCCAGCAGCCAAGAGGCGGGAGGGGCGTCTGAGCAGTTCTTC

abundance: few
d_gene: .
j_gene: TRBJ2-7
v_gene: TRBV5-4
CDR3aa: CASSLERGEQYF
CDR3nt: TGTGCCAGCAGCTTGGAGAGAGGGGAGCAGTACTTC

abundance: .
d_gene: TRBD1
j_gene: TRBJ1-6
v_gene: TRBV6-5
CDR3aa: CASSSRGPNSPLHF
CDR3nt: TGTGCCAGCAGTTCCAGGGGGCCTAATTCACCCCTCCACTTT

abundance: once
d_gene: TRBD1
j_gene: TRBJ2-2
v_gene: TRBV7-8
CDR3aa: CASSWGWRQGLAGELFF
CDR3nt: TGTGCCAGCAGCTGGGGTTGGAGACAGGGGTTGGCCGGGGAGCTGTTTTTT

abundance: .
d_gene: .
j_gene: TRBJ1-5
v_gene: TRBV12-3/TRBV12-4
CDR3aa: CATIRGQPQHF
CDR3nt: TGTGCCACCATTAGGGGTCAGCCCCAGCATTTT

abundance: .
d_gene: TRBD1
j_gene: TRBJ1-2
v_gene: TRBV6-6
CDR3aa: CASSLRDRVFSHGYTF
CDR3nt: TGTGCCAGCAGTCTGCGGGACAGGGTTTTTTCTCATGGCTACACCTTC

abundance: .
d_gene: .
j_gene: TRBJ2-7
v_gene: TRBV10-1
CDR3aa: CASSEDPSGREQYF
CDR3nt: TGCGCCAGCAGTGAGGATCCCTCCGGTCGCGAGCAGTACTTC

abundance: .
d_gene: .
j_gene: TRBJ1-5
v_gene: TRBV12-3/TRBV12-4
CDR3aa: CASSSRVTPQHF
CDR3nt: TGTGCCAGCAGTTCCAGGGTGACGCCCCAGCATTTT

abundance: .
d_gene: .
j_gene: TRBJ2-3
v_gene: TRBV4-1
CDR3aa: CASSQGEQASSTDTQYF
CDR3nt: TGCGCCAGCAGCCAAGGCGAACAGGCTTCCTCCACAGATACGCAGTATTTT

abundance: .
d_gene: TRBD1
j_gene: TRBJ1-1
v_gene: TRBV30
CDR3aa: CAWSSGQPMNTEAFF
CDR3nt: TGTGCCTGGAGCTCGGGACAGCCTATGAACACTGAAGCTTTCTTT

abundance: .
d_gene: .
j_gene: TRBJ2-7
v_gene: TRBV7-8
CDR3aa: CASSPAGFSYEQYF
CDR3nt: TGTGCCAGCAGCCCGGCAGGGTTCTCCTACGAGCAGTACTTC

abundance: .
d_gene: TRBD1
j_gene: TRBJ2-7
v_gene: TRBV4-1
CDR3aa: CASSQGIRGLGEQYF
CDR3nt: TGCGCCAGCAGCCAAGGTATCAGGGGGCTGGGCGAGCAGTACTTC

abundance: .
d_gene: .
j_gene: TRBJ2-3
v_gene: TRBV11-2
CDR3aa: CASSSPRGKTDTQYF
CDR3nt: TGTGCCAGCAGCTCACCGCGAGGCAAAACAGATACGCAGTATTTT

abundance: .
d_gene: .
j_gene: TRBJ1-6
v_gene: TRBV27
CDR3aa: CASSLSPGTNSPLHF
CDR3nt: TGTGCCAGCAGTCTTAGTCCAGGCACCAATTCACCCCTCCACTTT

abundance: .
d_gene: TRBD2
j_gene: TRBJ2-1
v_gene: TRBV9
CDR3aa: CASSLEGQRGGLSSYNEQFF
CDR3nt: TGTGCCAGCAGCCTAGAGGGCCAGCGGGGGGGCCTTAGCTCCTACAATGAGCAGTTCTTC

abundance: .
d_gene: TRBD1
j_gene: TRBJ1-5
v_gene: TRBV5-5
CDR3aa: CASSLSPQGAGNQPQHF
CDR3nt: TGTGCCAGCAGCTTGTCCCCCCAGGGGGCGGGCAATCAGCCCCAGCATTTT

abundance: .
d_gene: TRBD1
j_gene: TRBJ2-7
v_gene: TRBV27
CDR3aa: CASSLSIGQGTGPYEQYF
CDR3nt: TGTGCCAGCAGTTTATCGATTGGACAGGGGACGGGGCCCTACGAGCAGTACTTC

abundance: .
d_gene: TRBD1
j_gene: TRBJ2-6
v_gene: TRBV19
CDR3aa: CASSMGDRGPPSGANVLTF
CDR3nt: TGTGCCAGTAGTATGGGGGACAGGGGTCCACCCTCTGGGGCCAACGTCCTGACTTTC

abundance: .
d_gene: TRBD2
j_gene: TRBJ2-7
v_gene: TRBV24-1
CDR3aa: CATSDTTGQRGGIGEQYF
CDR3nt: TGTGCCACCAGTGATACGACCGGTCAGCGGGGTGGAATTGGCGAGCAGTACTTC

abundance: .
d_gene: .
j_gene: TRBJ1-2
v_gene: TRBV3-1/TRBV3-2
CDR3aa: CASSQEGRRYGYTF
CDR3nt: TGTGCCAGCAGCCAAGAGGGCAGGCGCTATGGCTACACCTTC

abundance: few
d_gene: .
j_gene: TRBJ2-7
v_gene: TRBV10-3
CDR3aa: CATQVGSHEQYF
CDR3nt: TGTGCCACCCAGGTCGGCAGCCACGAGCAGTACTTC

abundance: .
d_gene: TRBD1
j_gene: TRBJ1-1
v_gene: TRBV27
CDR3aa: CATLTRAGGKNTEAFF
CDR3nt: TGTGCCACCCTCACAAGGGCAGGGGGGAAGAACACTGAAGCTTTCTTT

abundance: .
d_gene: TRBD1
j_gene: TRBJ1-1
v_gene: TRBV27
CDR3aa: CASRTGTGVTEAFF
CDR3nt: TGTGCCAGCCGAACCGGGACAGGGGTCACTGAAGCTTTCTTT

abundance: .
d_gene: .
j_gene: TRBJ1-1
v_gene: TRBV7-2
CDR3aa: CASSPPGPMNTEAFF
CDR3nt: TGTGCCAGCAGTCCTCCGGGTCCAATGAACACTGAAGCTTTCTTT

abundance: few
d_gene: TRBD1
j_gene: TRBJ1-5
v_gene: TRBV10-2
CDR3aa: CASSEYGQEKSQPQHF
CDR3nt: TGCGCCAGCAGTGAGTATGGACAGGAAAAGTCTCAGCCCCAGCATTTT

abundance: .
d_gene: .
j_gene: TRBJ2-7
v_gene: TRBV6-5
CDR3aa: CASRTPTGNYEQYF
CDR3nt: TGTGCCAGCAGGACACCTACAGGGAACTACGAGCAGTACTTC

abundance: .
d_gene: TRBD2
j_gene: TRBJ2-7
v_gene: TRBV6-4
CDR3aa: CASPPIAGIRQYF
CDR3nt: TGTGCCAGCCCACCCATAGCGGGGATTCGTCAGTACTTC

abundance: .
d_gene: .
j_gene: TRBJ1-2
v_gene: TRBV5-6
CDR3aa: CASSFSESGDLYGYTF
CDR3nt: TGTGCCAGCAGCTTCTCGGAGTCAGGGGATCTCTATGGCTACACCTTC

abundance: .
d_gene: .
j_gene: TRBJ2-5
v_gene: TRBV3-1/TRBV3-2
CDR3aa: CASSRHPTQYF
CDR3nt: TGTGCCAGCAGCCGTCATCCGACCCAGTACTTC

abundance: .
d_gene: .
j_gene: TRBJ1-6
v_gene: TRBV20-1
CDR3aa: CSASGGSYNSPLHF
CDR3nt: TGCAGTGCTAGTGGAGGGAGCTATAATTCACCCCTCCACTTT

abundance: .
d_gene: .
j_gene: TRBJ2-1
v_gene: TRBV13
CDR3aa: CASSLGRSLPHNEQFF
CDR3nt: TGTGCCAGCAGCTTAGGCCGGAGCTTGCCCCACAATGAGCAGTTCTTC

abundance: .
d_gene: TRBD1
j_gene: TRBJ2-7
v_gene: TRBV6-5
CDR3aa: CASSLGQTNEQYF
CDR3nt: TGTGCCAGCAGCCTGGGACAGACTAACGAGCAGTACTTC

abundance: .
d_gene: TRBD1
j_gene: TRBJ2-3
v_gene: TRBV28
CDR3aa: CASSSSITTLRQGVTDTQYF
CDR3nt: TGTGCCAGCAGTTCCTCAATAACGACACTCCGACAGGGAGTCACAGATACGCAGTATTTT

abundance: .
d_gene: .
j_gene: TRBJ1-3
v_gene: TRBV5-6
CDR3aa: CASSREGNTIYF
CDR3nt: TGTGCCAGCAGCCGAGAGGGAAACACCATATATTTT

abundance: .
d_gene: .
j_gene: TRBJ1-5
v_gene: TRBV7-9
CDR3aa: CASSLTGLNQPQHF
CDR3nt: TGTGCCAGCAGCTTAACGGGACTCAATCAGCCCCAGCATTTT

abundance: .
d_gene: .
j_gene: TRBJ2-7
v_gene: TRBV12-3/TRBV12-4
CDR3aa: CASSAGLYEQYF
CDR3nt: TGTGCCAGCAGTGCCGGACTATACGAGCAGTACTTC

abundance: .
d_gene: .
j_gene: TRBJ1-2
v_gene: TRBV4-1
CDR3aa: CASSQGLGGGVRMYYGYTF
CDR3nt: TGCGCCAGCAGCCAAGGTCTCGGGGGGGGCGTAAGAATGTACTATGGCTACACCTTC

abundance: .
d_gene: .
j_gene: TRBJ1-6
v_gene: TRBV7-6
CDR3aa: CASSLRENSPLHF
CDR3nt: TGTGCCAGCAGCTTACGAGAGAATTCACCCCTCCACTTT

abundance: .
d_gene: .
j_gene: TRBJ1-3
v_gene: TRBV4-1
CDR3aa: CASSQTGNSGNTIYF
CDR3nt: TGCGCCAGCAGCCAAACAGGGAACTCTGGAAACACCATATATTTT

abundance: few
d_gene: .
j_gene: TRBJ1-2
v_gene: TRBV6-6
CDR3aa: CASSPVGAGTNGYTF
CDR3nt: TGTGCCAGCAGCCCCGTGGGGGCCGGGACAAACGGCTACACCTTC

abundance: .
d_gene: TRBD1
j_gene: TRBJ1-2
v_gene: TRBV28
CDR3aa: CASSLPGGLKWEGYTF
CDR3nt: TGTGCCAGCAGTTTACCAGGGGGCCTCAAGTGGGAGGGCTACACCTTC

abundance: .
d_gene: TRBD1
j_gene: TRBJ2-7
v_gene: TRBV14
CDR3aa: CASSQYRGPYEQYF
CDR3nt: TGTGCCAGCAGCCAATACAGGGGGCCCTACGAGCAGTACTTC

abundance: .
d_gene: .
j_gene: TRBJ1-4
v_gene: TRBV3-1/TRBV3-2
CDR3aa: CASSQVSSALNEKLFF
CDR3nt: TGTGCCAGCAGCCAAGTGAGCTCCGCCTTAAATGAAAAACTGTTTTTT

abundance: .
d_gene: .
j_gene: TRBJ1-1
v_gene: TRBV11-2
CDR3aa: CASSLDRLPGGRLEAFF
CDR3nt: TGTGCCAGCAGCTTAGATAGGCTCCCCGGGGGGAGACTTGAAGCTTTCTTT

abundance: .
d_gene: .
j_gene: TRBJ2-7
v_gene: TRBV5-5
CDR3aa: CASSLDQGPGVQYF
CDR3nt: TGTGCCAGCAGCCTAGATCAGGGGCCCGGGGTTCAGTACTTC

abundance: .
d_gene: .
j_gene: TRBJ1-4
v_gene: TRBV19
CDR3aa: CATRTPNEKLFF
CDR3nt: TGTGCCACCCGAACACCGAACGAAAAACTGTTTTTT

abundance: once
d_gene: .
j_gene: TRBJ1-1
v_gene: TRBV11-2
CDR3aa: CASSLRGGPDMNTEAFF
CDR3nt: TGTGCCAGCAGCTTAAGGGGGGGACCAGACATGAACACTGAAGCTTTCTTT

abundance: .
d_gene: .
j_gene: TRBJ2-6
v_gene: TRBV4-1
CDR3aa: CASSQTRGGANVLTF
CDR3nt: TGCGCCAGCAGCCAGACTAGAGGGGGGGCCAACGTCCTGACTTTC

abundance: .
d_gene: .
j_gene: TRBJ2-7
v_gene: TRBV19
CDR3aa: CASRGGDEQYF
CDR3nt: TGTGCCAGTAGAGGGGGGGACGAGCAGTACTTC

abundance: .
d_gene: TRBD1
j_gene: TRBJ1-1
v_gene: TRBV6-5
CDR3aa: CASSKDRLNTEAFF
CDR3nt: TGTGCCAGCAGCAAGGACAGGTTGAACACTGAAGCTTTCTTT

abundance: .
d_gene: TRBD1
j_gene: TRBJ1-2
v_gene: TRBV6-5
CDR3aa: CASSRPGQGNYGYTF
CDR3nt: TGTGCCAGCAGTCGCCCGGGACAGGGTAACTATGGCTACACCTTC

abundance: .
d_gene: TRBD2
j_gene: TRBJ2-5
v_gene: TRBV11-2
CDR3aa: CASSSQRGGIRQQETQYF
CDR3nt: TGTGCCAGCAGCTCGCAGCGGGGAGGAATTCGCCAACAAGAGACCCAGTACTTC

abundance: .
d_gene: TRBD2
j_gene: TRBJ2-7
v_gene: TRBV7-9
CDR3aa: CASTFGGGSSYEQYF
CDR3nt: TGTGCCAGCACCTTCGGGGGGGGAAGCTCCTACGAGCAGTACTTC